The 23 T cell receptor beta chains reported below all come from one sample, sequenced in a study of siplizumab effects on memory and regulatory T cells. Profiled with immunoSEQ multiplex PCR; TCRdb holds only in-frame clones, not every one. The data hold some 56,000 clones, with just over 95% observed a single time. Sequencing used naive CD8+ T cells sorted from blood. The receptors were sampled from a human donor in good health.

J is TRBJ1-2 and V is TRBV7-9, with 8 positions matching TRBD1. CDR3 length: 16 amino acids. CDR1 is SEHNR, CDR2 FQNEAQ, per germline (reference sequence). V trimming: 5 bases; J trimming: 7 bases; junction bases outside the gene matches: 15. CDR3 amino acids: CASSQRQGAKVVGYTF. CDR3 DNA sequence: TGTGCCAGCAGCCAGCGGCAGGGGGCGAAAGTTGTTGGCTACACCTTC.

V and J are TRBV7-9 and TRBJ2-2; D call uncertain. The CDR3 has 10 residues. Looked up from germline, CDR1 is SEHNR and CDR2 is FQNEAQ (reference sequence). Between the trimmed V and J ends, which lost 3 bases and 7 bases, there was a span of 0 bases. Written as DNA, the CDR3 is TGTGCCAGCAGCTTCGGGGAGCTGTTTTTT. This codes for CASSFGELFF.

The chain uses TRBV20-1 and TRBJ1-1; no clear D. This CDR3 region has 11 residues. Trimming removed 5 bases from V and 0 bases from J, with 4 bases in between. The germline V gene encodes CDR1 DFQATT and CDR2 SNEGSKA (reference sequence). DNA of the CDR3: TGCAGTGCTCGACTGAACACTGAAGCTTTCTTT. Its translation is CSARLNTEAFF.

The chain carries TRBV19 and TRBJ2-7; TRBD1 aligns across 9 bases. Per the germline V gene, CDR1 is LNHDA and CDR2 is SQIVND (reference sequence). The CDR3 is 15 amino acids. V lost 4 bases to trimming and J lost 3 bases; unmatched junction nucleotides: 7. CDR3 nucleotides: TGTGCCAGTAGTACTCCCGGGACAGGGATCTACGAGCAGTACTTC. Amino acid sequence: CASSTPGTGIYEQYF.

This clone was recorded once. The V call is TRBV4-1, the J call TRBJ2-1, with D tentatively TRBD1 (5 bases). The V end lost 1 base, the J end lost 12 bases, and 10 bases lay between the germline ends. The germline gives CDR1 MGHRA, CDR2 YSYEKL. This CDR3 comprises 12 residues. CDR3 DNA: TGCGCCAGCAGCCAAGGGGGCGGTGGGCAGTTCTTC. It specifies CASSQGGGGQFF.

CDR3 sequence: CASSPPTRLSGSTYNEQFF. DNA for the CDR3: TGTGCCAGCAGCCCCCCGACACGGTTAAGCGGGAGTACCTACAATGAGCAGTTCTTC. This chain links TRBV7-2 with TRBJ2-1; 8 bases fit TRBD2. The germline gives CDR1 SGHTA, CDR2 FQGNSA. This CDR3 contains 19 residues. The V segment lost 5 bases and the J segment 2 bases; nucleotides outside the gene matches: 17.

The chain joins TRBV6-1 to TRBJ2-7; TRBD2 might be the D (6 bases). The CDR3 length is 14 residues. V was pared by 4 bases and J by 4 bases, with 14 bases between. In germline, CDR1 is MNHNS, CDR2 SASEGT. CDR3 DNA sequence: TGTGCCAGCAGTGTTCGGGGGTCTCCGTACGAGCAGTACTTC. As protein: CASSVRGSPYEQYF.

V usage is TRBV5-8 and J usage is TRBJ2-7; TRBD2 agrees at 8 bases. The CDR3 loop spans 16 amino acids. The germline V gene has CDR1 SGHTS and CDR2 YDEGEE. After removal of 7 bases from V and 3 bases from J, the junction contained 15 bases not matched to a gene. The CDR3 loop reads CASHIEGLGGFYEQYF. CDR3 nucleotide sequence: TGTGCCAGCCATATTGAGGGACTAGGGGGGTTCTACGAGCAGTACTTC.

This clone was seen just once. V usage is TRBV4-1 and J usage is TRBJ2-1, with D unclear. The CDR3 extends over 15 amino acids. Trimming pared 4 bases from V and 11 bases from J, leaving 21 bases between. CDR1 is MGHRA and CDR2 is YSYEKL in the germline V gene. The CDR3 bases are TGCGCCAGCAGCCCCCGCTCCGGACCCGACGTAAAGCAGTTCTTC. Its protein product is CASSPRSGPDVKQFF.

The chain joins TRBV5-4 to TRBJ1-1; no clear D gene. The CDR3 has 15 residues. V was trimmed by 3 bases and J by 0 bases, leaving 12 bases between them. Germline V gene lookup returns CDR1 SGHNT and CDR2 YYREEE (reference sequence). CDR3 sequence reads: CASSSIGFMNTEAFF. Written as DNA, the CDR3 is TGTGCCAGCAGCTCCATCGGATTCATGAACACTGAAGCTTTCTTT.

The chain has TRBV19 and TRBJ1-4; TRBD1 aligns across 9 bases. Germline V lookup: CDR1 LNHDA, CDR2 SQIVND (reference sequence). This CDR3 contains 15 residues. V shed 3 bases, J shed 10 bases, and the junction held 9 bases outside the gene matches. The CDR3 DNA sequence: TGTGCCAGTAGTATCCCTGAGAGACAGGGGGTAAAACTGTTTTTT. Translation gives CASSIPERQGVKLFF.

V usage is TRBV9 and J usage is TRBJ2-1; unclear D gene. Germline V gives CDR1 SGDLS, CDR2 YYNGEE. This CDR3 is 11 amino acids long. V was pared by 0 bases and J by 8 bases, with 3 bases between. As DNA, the CDR3 is TGTGCCAGCAGCGTAGGTTATGAGCAGTTCTTC. Translating it yields CASSVGYEQFF.

The CDR3 bases are TGTGCCAGCATGGAACTAGCGGGAAACAATGAGCAGTTCTTC. It specifies CASMELAGNNEQFF. The chain carries TRBV27 and TRBJ2-1, with TRBD2 matching 10 bases. This CDR3 is 14 amino acids long. The junction had 5 bases not matched to a gene; V was cut back by 7 bases and J by 5 bases. The germline V gene encodes CDR1 MNHEY and CDR2 SMNVEV (reference sequence).

The chain combines TRBV28 with TRBJ2-3; the D gene is possibly TRBD2 (7 bases). The CDR3 has 16 residues. Trimming shortened V by 5 bases and J by 0 bases, and 15 bases separated the two germline ends. Per germline, CDR1 MDHEN and CDR2 SYDVKM. In DNA form, the CDR3 reads TGTGCCAGCAGTGCTGTGGGGGGGCAAAGCACAGATACGCAGTATTTT. Translation gives CASSAVGGQSTDTQYF.

The rearrangement joins TRBV5-6 to TRBJ2-7; D is undetermined. V lost 2 bases and J 1 base, leaving 4 bases between the germline ends. The CDR3 extends over 12 amino acids. Germline values: CDR1 SGHDT, CDR2 YYEEEE. CDR3 residues: CASSLSSYEQYF. For the CDR3, the DNA is TGTGCCAGCAGCTTATCATCCTACGAGCAGTACTTC.

CDR3 nucleotides: TGTGCCAGCAGTCCGACAGAACAAGAGACCCAGTACTTC. It yields the protein CASSPTEQETQYF. The V and J genes are TRBV6-5 and TRBJ2-5, with D tentatively TRBD1 (5 bases). The germline gives CDR1 MNHEY, CDR2 SVGAGI. V lost 5 bases to trimming and J lost 2 bases, with 9 bases between them. The length of the CDR3 is 13 residues.

V gene TRBV6-5 combines with J gene TRBJ1-1; D ambiguous. The ends were cut back, 3 bases at V and 0 bases at J, with 8 bases in the middle. The germline gives CDR1 MNHEY, CDR2 SVGAGI. The CDR3 sequence is 14 residues long. CDR3 region: CASSYGPLNTEAFF. The CDR3 nucleotides are TGTGCCAGCAGTTATGGGCCGCTGAACACTGAAGCTTTCTTT.

The J gene is TRBJ2-1, the V gene TRBV7-2, with TRBD2 as a possible D gene (5 bases). Germline assignment: CDR1 SGHTA and CDR2 FQGNSA. The CDR3 runs to 14 residues. V dropped 5 bases and J dropped 1 base, with 9 bases sitting between them. The CDR3 loop reads CASSPDYSYNEQFF. The CDR3 coding sequence is TGTGCCAGCAGCCCAGACTATTCCTACAATGAGCAGTTCTTC. The full variable domain, in which reference TRBV7-2 and TRBJ2-1 provide the parts outside the CDR3, is GAGVSQSPSNKVTEKGKDVELRCDPISGHTALYWYRQSLGQGLEFLIYFQGNSAPDKSGLPSDRFSAERTGGSVSTLTIQRTQQEDSAVYLCASSPDYSYNEQFFGPGTRLTVL.

The chain links TRBV27 to TRBJ2-7; D not resolved. The V gene lost 6 bases and the J gene lost 0 bases, with 12 bases spanning the gap. Germline CDR1 MNHEY, CDR2 SMNVEV (reference sequence). The CDR3 is 14 residues long. The CDR3 DNA sequence: TGTGCCAGCAGCCTTAAAGGGAACTCCTACGAGCAGTACTTC. This sequence encodes CASSLKGNSYEQYF.

This clone occurred a few times. V is TRBV11-3 and J is TRBJ2-7; 7 nucleotides line up with TRBD1. The CDR3 has 15 amino acids. The junction had 6 bases not matched to a gene; V was cut back by 3 bases and J by 1 base. The germline gives CDR1 SGHNT, CDR2 YENEEA. The DNA of the CDR3 is TGTGCCAGCAGCTTTGTCTCGGACAGGTCCTACGAGCAGTACTTC. It specifies CASSFVSDRSYEQYF.

Here the CDR3 reads CASSFGQSYEQYF. As DNA, the CDR3 is TGTGCCAGCAGCTTTGGACAGTCCTACGAGCAGTACTTC. V and J are TRBV5-4 and TRBJ2-7; maybe TRBD1 (6 bases). The CDR3 has 13 residues. V lost 2 bases to trimming and J lost 1 base, with 7 bases between them. Looked up from germline, CDR1 is SGHNT and CDR2 is YYREEE (reference sequence).

The J gene is TRBJ2-7, the V gene TRBV7-2, with TRBD2 matching over 8 bases. This CDR3 spans 15 amino acids. The J segment lost 4 bases and the V segment lost 5 bases, leaving 10 bases of the junction unmatched. CDR1 is SGHTA and CDR2 is FQGNSA in the germline V gene. The CDR3 DNA reads as TGTGCCAGCAGCGTGGGGACTAGGGTTGTTTACGAGCAGTACTTC. Residues: CASSVGTRVVYEQYF.

The chain carries TRBV11-3 and TRBJ2-1, with D tentatively TRBD2 (6 bases). The germline V gene encodes CDR1 SGHNT and CDR2 YENEEA. The germline V and J ends were trimmed by 1 base and 5 bases, with 15 bases remaining between them. CDR3 length: 16 residues. CDR3: CASSLALASDNNEQFF. The CDR3 coding sequence is TGTGCCAGCAGCTTAGCTTTAGCTAGCGACAACAATGAGCAGTTCTTC.